The T cell receptor (beta chain) described here comes from a study of persistence of HIV-infected CD4 T cells. Overall study context: Multiple blood draws of up to about 180 mL, except two donors with single leukapheresis. General study findings and limits: Degenerate expanded CDR3beta sequences were enriched among CMV- and Gag-responding cells.

Worth noting for this clone: Its specificity is not known.

Sequencing used immunoSEQ version 4 in survey mode. Genomic DNA was diluted to 10 ng/uL, up to 1 ug per sample. Measured with immunoSEQ multiplex PCR; TCRdb has only the in-frame clones, and not every one. There are about 20,000 clones in the sample; 65% occur only once, and around 2% lies in the top ten. Cells were stimulated with overlapping HIV-1 Gag 15-mer peptides. CD4+ T cells upregulating both CD40 ligand and CD69 were sorted as responding cells. Plasma HIV-1 RNA stayed below 50 copies/mL for at least 4 years. The CDR3 runs 13 residues. V lost 4 bases, J lost 1 base, and 7 bases lay in between. Germline values: CDR1 KGHSH, CDR2 LQKENI.

This receptor was taken from an adult woman with HIV who was CMV-seropositive. The chain combines TRBV18 with TRBJ2-5; D is perhaps TRBD1 (5 bases). The sequences come from CD4+ T cells sorted from PBMCs after roughly 19-hour stimulation, collected from a patient who received antiretroviral therapy. The CDR3 DNA is TGTGCCAGCTCACGAGACAGCCAAGAGACCCAGTACTTC. It specifies CASSRDSQETQYF.